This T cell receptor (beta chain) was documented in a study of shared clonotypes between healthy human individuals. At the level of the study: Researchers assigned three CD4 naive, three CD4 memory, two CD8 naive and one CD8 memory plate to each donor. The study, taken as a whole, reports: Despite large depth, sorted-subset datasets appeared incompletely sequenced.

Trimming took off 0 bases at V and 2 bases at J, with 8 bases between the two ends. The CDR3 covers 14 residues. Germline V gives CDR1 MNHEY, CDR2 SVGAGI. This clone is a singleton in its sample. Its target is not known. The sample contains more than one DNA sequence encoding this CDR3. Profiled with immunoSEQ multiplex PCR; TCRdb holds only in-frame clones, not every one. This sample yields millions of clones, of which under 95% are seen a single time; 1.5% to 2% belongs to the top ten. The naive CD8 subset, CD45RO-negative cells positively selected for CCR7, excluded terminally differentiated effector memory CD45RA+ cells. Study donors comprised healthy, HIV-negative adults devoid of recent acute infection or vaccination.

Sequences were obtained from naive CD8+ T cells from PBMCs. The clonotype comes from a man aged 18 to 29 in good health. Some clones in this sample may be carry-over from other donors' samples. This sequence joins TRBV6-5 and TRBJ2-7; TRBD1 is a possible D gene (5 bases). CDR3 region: CASSYSRQPYEQYF. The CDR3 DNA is TGTGCCAGCAGTTACTCGAGACAGCCCTACGAGCAGTACTTC.